This paragraph covers one T cell receptor beta chain sequence. Adults between roughly 18 and 95 years of age took part from 24 US areas. The data belong to a study of blood T cell repertoires in COVID-19. Whole-study context: Donors of Cohort 3 who recovered were those that had two negative PCRs, clearance, or symptom resolution.

CDR3 length: 13 amino acids. The germline V and J ends were trimmed by 1 base and 4 bases, with 7 bases remaining between them. As originally analysed: From reference gene primer amplification, estimates of nucleated cell counts were derived. Clones were sequenced by immunoSEQ multiplex PCR, and TCRdb holds only the in-frame ones, with some missing. D and trimming come from the DNA, and the V and J calls and clone size come from that table. The sample comprises approximately 170,000 clones, around 80% of which are singletons, and 19% rests with the top ten. The sequenced material came from PBMCs or T cells enriched from blood (not recorded which). The origin of this receptor is a woman in her sixties or seventies in a cohort exposed to, infected with or recovered from COVID-19 (not recorded which). The chain employs TRBV12-3 or TRBV12-4 and TRBJ1-2, with D possibly TRBD1 on 5 matching bases. The CDR3 spells CASSLGQSYGYTF. CDR3 nucleotide sequence: TGTGCCAGCAGTTTAGGACAGAGCTATGGCTACACCTTC.